This T cell receptor (beta chain) was obtained from a study of blood T cell repertoires in COVID-19. The protocol was immunoSEQ multiplex PCR, while the TCRdb copy is restricted to in-frame clones and leaves out a portion. The sample includes about 150,000 clones, 78% of them seen just once. This CDR3 is built from 14 residues. Germline assignment: CDR1 SGHNT and CDR2 YYREEE (reference sequence). V was cut by 4 bases and J by 6 bases, with 16 bases left in between. All enrollees were roughly 18 to 95 years old and from 20 to 30 US areas. Two negative PCRs, clearance, or symptom resolution had been documented for recovered Cohort 3 donors.

Sequencing was performed on PBMCs or T cells enriched from blood (not recorded which). This TCR came from a woman in her fifties or sixties who had recovered from COVID-19. The chain combines TRBV5-4 with TRBJ1-1; D is ambiguous. The CDR3 DNA reads as TGTGCCAGCAGCCCCCCTGGGAGGAGGGCTGAAGCTTTCTTT. Its protein is CASSPPGRRAEAFF.